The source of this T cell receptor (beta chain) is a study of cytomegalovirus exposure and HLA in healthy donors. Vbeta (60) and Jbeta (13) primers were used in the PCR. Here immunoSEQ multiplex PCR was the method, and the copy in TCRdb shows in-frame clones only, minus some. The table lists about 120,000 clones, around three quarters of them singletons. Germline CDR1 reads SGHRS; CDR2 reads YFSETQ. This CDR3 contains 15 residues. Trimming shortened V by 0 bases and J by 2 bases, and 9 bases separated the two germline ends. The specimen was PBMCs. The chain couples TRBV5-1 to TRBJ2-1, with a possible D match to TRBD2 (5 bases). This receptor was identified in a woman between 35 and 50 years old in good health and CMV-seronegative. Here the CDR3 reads CASSLVGEPYNEQFF. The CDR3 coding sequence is TGCGCCAGCAGCTTGGTGGGAGAACCCTACAATGAGCAGTTCTTC.